This T cell receptor beta chain was recorded in a study of T cell repertoires in cytomegalovirus infection (dated by TCRdb to between 2017 and 2020). Regarding the study in general: Alongside well-studied HLA-B-restricted epitopes, the peptide stimulations were aimed at recently identified HLA-C-restricted CMV epitopes, whose presentation resists viral immunomodulation. Donor HLA type was relevant to the analysis, as public TCR beta signatures indicated carriage of CMV infection together with the matching HLA type.

V is pruned by 1 base and J by 5 bases, leaving 4 bases of the junction without a gene match. Looking up the germline V gene yields CDR1 SGHTA and CDR2 FQGNSA. Its CDR3 holds 15 amino acids, cysteine through phenylalanine. Only CDR3 DNA remains: 45 bases, in frame from the first base. Points the paper makes about the study in general: Cumulative frequency of public TCR beta family members discriminated carriers of CMV infection plus the relevant HLA type in this cohort and an independent 352-donor cohort. The ex vivo response was dominated by HLA-C-restricted CMV-specific TCR beta clonotypes, which also provided the single most frequent clonotype in two of eight donors.

The sequencer listed for this sample is Illumina HiSeq 1500. Clones were called with MiXCR by TCRdb after fastp trimmed the public reads at Q25, and only in-frame beta chains were retained. Rows are combined by CDR3 protein, so each entry shows the most common genes and DNA. This sample holds some 500,000 distinct CDR3 sequences; around a third were observed only once. Roughly 15% of the sample lies in the top ten. This clonotype was recorded a few times. It lacks a known antigen. Per-base qualities were not stored, and no clone one base away is much larger. The treatment or condition label, as the study defines it: in vitro stimulation with specific CMV peptide epitopes to enrich CMV-specific T cells.

The source material was cultured PBMCs, sampled from culture after CMV antigen stimulation. Recombination connected TRBV7-2 to TRBJ2-1, with TRBD2 matching 8 junction bases. The sequence was collected from a human donor in good health (CMV status not recorded). Some clones in this sample may be carry-over from other donors' samples. The CDR3 in this case is CASSLEGLGDNEQFF. The bases are TGTGCCAGCAGCTTAGAGGGACTAGGGGACAATGAGCAGTTCTTC.